The T cell receptor beta chain described here comes from a study of blood T cell repertoires in COVID-19. The CDR3 consists of 16 residues. Per the germline V gene, CDR1 is SGDLS and CDR2 is YYNGEE. V lost 3 bases to trimming and J lost 5 bases; unmatched junction nucleotides: 12. As processed by the authors: Estimates of nucleated cell counts were drawn from the amplification of reference gene primers. Here immunoSEQ multiplex PCR was the method, and the copy in TCRdb shows in-frame clones only, minus some. V, J and clone size derive from that table, while D and trimming were established from the DNA sequence. The data hold over 55,000 clones, with 65% to 85% observed a single time.

The receptor's source is a human donor in a cohort sampled during active COVID-19. The V gene is TRBV9, the J gene TRBJ2-5; 8 positions agree with TRBD2. The material sequenced was peripheral blood. The DNA of the CDR3 is TGTGCCAGCAGCGCCGGGACTAGGACTTTGGGGGAGACCCAGTACTTC. Translating gives CASSAGTRTLGETQYF.